This is a list of T cell receptor beta chains from one sample in a study of control samples from healthy donors and cancer patients. Data came from immunoSEQ multiplex PCR; TCRdb stores just in-frame clones and leaves some out. This sample yields about 45,000 clones, of which about three quarters are seen a single time; about 15% belongs to the top ten. The material sequenced was formalin-fixed, paraffin-embedded tissue. These receptors originate from a male donor with melanoma. The CDR3 runs from the conserved cysteine through the conserved F or W. Fields, in order: CDR3 length, D gene, clone size, V gene, J gene, CDR3 DNA, CDR3 protein. A D gene is named only where the DNA matches it firmly. The size field is filled for only some rows; it gives once, few, many or a size class.

16,TRBD1,.,TRBV5-1,TRBJ1-6,TGCGCCAGCAGCGACAGGGAGAGCTCCTATAATTCACCCCTCCACTTT,CASSDRESSYNSPLHF
13,.,.,TRBV5-1,TRBJ2-1,TGCGCCAGCAGCCCGGGGACTGACAATGAGCAGTTCTTC,CASSPGTDNEQFF
15,TRBD2,few,TRBV2,TRBJ2-7,TGTGCCAGCAGTCCCGGACTAGCGGGTACCTACGAGCAGTACTTC,CASSPGLAGTYEQYF
16,TRBD1,few,TRBV3-1/TRBV3-2,TRBJ2-3,TGTGCCAGCAGCCCGACAGGGTTGGGGACCACAGATACGCAGTATTTT,CASSPTGLGTTDTQYF
16,.,.,TRBV18,TRBJ2-7,TGTGCCAGCTCACCGATGGTGGGGGTTAAAGCCTACGAGCAGTACTTC,CASSPMVGVKAYEQYF
16,.,.,TRBV6-6,TRBJ1-4,TGTGCCAGCAGCGCTCTTCCGACAGCAACTAATGAAAAACTGTTTTTT,CASSALPTATNEKLFF
15,TRBD2,.,TRBV6-5,TRBJ2-7,TGTGCCAGCGCAACTAGCGGGGCCCTATCACCCGAGCAGTACTTC,CASATSGALSPEQYF
16,TRBD2,.,TRBV2,TRBJ2-1,TGTGCCAGCAGTGTGGTAGGTAGCGGGAGCCACAATGAGCAGTTCTTC,CASSVVGSGSHNEQFF
14,.,.,TRBV5-4,TRBJ1-2,TGTGCCAGCAGCTATTTTACAGGGAGCTATGGCTACACCTTC,CASSYFTGSYGYTF
17,.,.,TRBV14,TRBJ1-5,TGTGCCAGCAGCCAAGATCGTCGGGGAGGGGAGGATCAGCCCCAGCATTTT,CASSQDRRGGEDQPQHF
15,.,.,TRBV27,TRBJ1-1,TGTGCCAGCAGTTTATATGGGGGATGGGGCACTGAAGCTTTCTTT,CASSLYGGWGTEAFF
13,.,.,TRBV24-1,TRBJ2-7,TGTGCCACCATGATCCGGGATCACTACGAGCAGTACTTC,CATMIRDHYEQYF
11,TRBD2,many,TRBV12-3/TRBV12-4,TRBJ2-1,TGTGCCAGCAGTGCTAGCGGGAGACAGTTCTTC,CASSASGRQFF
11,.,few,TRBV5-1,TRBJ2-1,TGCGCCAGCAGCTTGGTAGGAGAGCAGTTCTTC,CASSLVGEQFF
16,.,.,TRBV3-1/TRBV3-2,TRBJ2-7,TGTGCCAGCAGCCAGGGGGCTAGCGCGAGCTCCTACGAGCAGTACTTC,CASSQGASASSYEQYF
14,TRBD2,.,TRBV18,TRBJ2-5,TGTGCCAGCTCATATACTAGCGCAGAAGAGACCCAGTACTTC,CASSYTSAEETQYF
15,.,.,TRBV5-5,TRBJ1-2,TGTGCCAGCAGCCAACCGAGGACACGCACCTATGGCTACACCTTC,CASSQPRTRTYGYTF
14,.,.,TRBV19,TRBJ2-6,TGTGCCAGTAGTACCCCAGGGACATCCAACGTCCTGACTTTC,CASSTPGTSNVLTF